These T cell receptor beta chains were read from a single sample in a study of radiotherapy plus CTLA-4 blockade in lung cancer. The assay was immunoSEQ multiplex PCR, and TCRdb's table has in-frame clones only and misses some. The data show approximately 70,000 clones, approximately 76% seen once. Sequencing was performed on peripheral blood, taken from a patient treated with radiotherapy plus ipilimumab. The source of these receptors is a human donor with non-small cell lung cancer whose response to radiotherapy plus ipilimumab could not be evaluated. Some clones in this sample may be carry-over from other donors' samples. Both conserved end residues are part of each CDR3. The order of the fields is D gene, clone size, V gene, J gene, CDR3 DNA, CDR3 protein. The D gene is left open where the match is weak. For some rows the clone size is stated as once, few or many, or as a class when expanded; others skip it.

NA	once	TRBV4-1	TRBJ2-7	TGCGCCAGCAGCCCCATCGTGGGGCCCTACGAGCAGTACTTC	CASSPIVGPYEQYF
TRBD1	NA	TRBV6-5	TRBJ2-7	TGTGCCAGCAGTTGGGACAGCTACGAGCAGTACTTC	CASSWDSYEQYF
NA	NA	TRBV9	TRBJ2-3	TGTGCCAGCAGCCCCGAGGGAGATACGCAGTATTTT	CASSPEGDTQYF
TRBD2	NA	TRBV9	TRBJ2-7	TGTGCCAGCAGCGGGGGGGGAAATGGATACGAGCAGTACTTC	CASSGGGNGYEQYF
TRBD1	NA	TRBV9	TRBJ2-1	TGTGCCAGCAGCGTAGCTTGGGACAGGGTTTACAATGAGCAGTTCTTC	CASSVAWDRVYNEQFF
NA	NA	TRBV28	TRBJ1-5	TGTGCCAGCAGTTTAAGGGGTCAGCCCCAGCATTTT	CASSLRGQPQHF
NA	NA	TRBV12-2	TRBJ2-2	TGTGCAAGTCGCTTCCGGCCGCCAAGGGGACTAGCGGGGGGGCGGGGCACCGGGGAGCTGTTTTTT	CASRFRPPRGLAGGRGTGELFF
NA	NA	TRBV18	TRBJ2-3	TGTGCCAGCTCACCAGGCTCCAGCACAGATACGCAGTATTTT	CASSPGSSTDTQYF
TRBD1	NA	TRBV5-1	TRBJ1-2	TGCGCCAGCAGCTTGGAAGGGACAGGGATAAACTATGGCTACACCTTC	CASSLEGTGINYGYTF
NA	NA	TRBV15	TRBJ2-3	TGTGCCACCAGCAGAGCCGAGGTTATCACAGATACGCAGTATTTT	CATSRAEVITDTQYF
NA	NA	TRBV7-2	TRBJ1-3	TGTGCCAGCAGCCCCCCAGGCCTCACGACGGGAAACACCATATATTTT	CASSPPGLTTGNTIYF
NA	NA	TRBV7-9	TRBJ2-6	TGTGCCAGCAGCTTGGGACTTTCGCTCTCTGGGGCCAACGTCCTGACTTTC	CASSLGLSLSGANVLTF
NA	NA	TRBV5-1	TRBJ1-4	TGCGCCAGCAGCCCCGGGGGAACAGACTTAAGGGAAAAACTGTTTTTT	CASSPGGTDLREKLFF
TRBD1	few	TRBV28	TRBJ2-2	TGTGCCAGCCTTTGGGACAGGGCGAACACCGGGGAGCTGTTTTTT	CASLWDRANTGELFF
TRBD1	NA	TRBV7-2	TRBJ1-2	TGTGCCAGCAGCCCAGCAGGGGGAGTTAACTATGGCTACACCTTC	CASSPAGGVNYGYTF
TRBD1	NA	TRBV2	TRBJ1-2	TGTGCCAGCAGTGAGGGAAGGGGGCACGGCTACACCTTC	CASSEGRGHGYTF
TRBD2	few	TRBV4-3	TRBJ2-3	TGCGCCAGCAGCCAAGATCCGGCTAGCGGGGGGAATACGCAGTATTTT	CASSQDPASGGNTQYF
NA	NA	TRBV5-1	TRBJ2-2	TGCGCCAGCAGCTTGGACAGGGTAAACACCGGGGAGCTGTTTTTT	CASSLDRVNTGELFF
NA	NA	TRBV4-2	TRBJ1-1	TGTGCCAGCAGCCACCGCGTGGGGGGGACTGAAGCTTTCTTT	CASSHRVGGTEAFF
TRBD1	NA	TRBV6-5	TRBJ1-2	TGTGCCAGCAGCGCAACAGGGGGCGTTGGCTACACCTTC	CASSATGGVGYTF
NA	NA	TRBV6-5	TRBJ1-1	TGTGCCAGCAGTTACTTACAGGGTTGGCACACTGAAGCTTTCTTT	CASSYLQGWHTEAFF
NA	NA	TRBV29-1	TRBJ2-7	TGCAGCGCACGGCGAGGGACTTCAGCCTACGAGCAGTACTTC	CSARRGTSAYEQYF